The present T cell receptor (beta chain) was sequenced within a study of identical twins. This CDR3 has 12 residues. Germline V gene lookup returns CDR1 SEHNR and CDR2 FQNEAQ (reference sequence). V was trimmed by 5 bases and J by 7 bases, leaving 9 bases between them. MiXCR, applied by TCRdb to the 5' RACE reads, yields one record per CDR3 protein. The sample comprises under 250,000 distinct CDR3 sequences, roughly 7.5% of which are singletons, and 5% to 6% rests with the top ten. The same sample was also studied in work on yellow fever vaccine responses in identical twins.

This TCR was recovered from a woman aged 18-29 years in good health. The sample taken for sequencing was CD8+ T cells sorted from blood. The chain has TRBV7-9 and TRBJ2-1; possibly TRBD2 for D (6 bases). CDR3 amino acids: CASSRSGNEQFF. For the CDR3, the DNA is TGTGCCAGCAGCCGTAGCGGTAATGAGCAGTTCTTC.